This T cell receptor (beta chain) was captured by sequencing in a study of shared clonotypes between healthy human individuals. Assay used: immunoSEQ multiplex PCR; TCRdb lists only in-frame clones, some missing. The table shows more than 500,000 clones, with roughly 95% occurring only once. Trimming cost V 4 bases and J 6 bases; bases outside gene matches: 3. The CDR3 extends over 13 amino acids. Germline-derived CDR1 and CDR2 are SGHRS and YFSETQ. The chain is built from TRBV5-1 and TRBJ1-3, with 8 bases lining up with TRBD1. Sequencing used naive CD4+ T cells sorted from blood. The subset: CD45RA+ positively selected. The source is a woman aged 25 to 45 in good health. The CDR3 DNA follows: TGCGCCAGCAGCCCAGGGGGCGTAAACACCATATATTTT. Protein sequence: CASSPGGVNTIYF.